This T cell receptor beta chain was identified in a study of shared clonotypes between healthy human individuals. Findings and caveats of the study: In having few donors, the study represented limited genetic and exposure-history diversity.

This CDR3 contains 18 residues. Germline V gives CDR1 MRHNA, CDR2 SNTAGT. V was clipped by 6 bases and J by 8 bases; unmatched bases: 22. This clone was seen just once. Its antigen is as yet unknown. Recent vaccinations or acute infections were absent in the healthy HIV-negative adult donors. Only Caucasian adults living in Nashville, Tennessee made up the donor group. A deep-level run was used for the assay. Here immunoSEQ multiplex PCR was the method, and the copy in TCRdb shows in-frame clones only, minus some. The sample lists about 2.4 million clones, under 95% occurring once. This TCR came from a man in his late teens or twenties in good health. Some clones in this sample may be carry-over from other donors' samples. The rearrangement joins TRBV6-4 to TRBJ1-2; 9 bases are a match to TRBD1. Input material: naive CD4+ T cells from PBMCs. Subset given: CD45RA+ positively selected. The CDR3 is CASRYEAGTGFPTIGYTF. The CDR3 DNA reads as TGTGCCAGCAGATACGAAGCCGGGACAGGGTTCCCGACTATCGGCTACACCTTC.